The text below deals with one TCR beta chain. Its antigen is unidentified. As to time point: 2013-2014 season, 7 days after vaccination. Produced via immunoSEQ multiplex PCR; TCRdb's table is partial and in-frame only. The table lists 4,800 or so clones, approximately 89% of them singletons. The data stem from a study of follicular helper T cells after annual influenza vaccination. About the study: Across the 2013-2014, 2014-2015 and 2015-2016 vaccination seasons, some subjects were resampled. Whole-study findings and limits: Day 7 ICOS+CD38+ clones later appeared mostly in ICOS-CD38- cTfh. ICOS+CD38+ cTfh clonality change tracked circulating plasmablast frequency change.

The germline V and J ends were trimmed by 3 bases and 11 bases, with 12 bases remaining between them. Germline V lookup: CDR1 SGDLS, CDR2 YYNGEE. The CDR3 sequence is 13 residues long. The sequencing used CXCR5+ CD38- circulating T follicular helper cells from blood, collected 7 days after influenza vaccination. Subset meaning: circulating Tfh, non-naive CD4+CXCR5+PD-1+ (ICOS+CD38+ or ICOS-CD38-). V gene TRBV9 combines with J gene TRBJ1-6; D gene uncertain. This clonotype originated in an adult who received the influenza vaccine. The CDR3 bases are TGTGCCAGCAGCGCCAATCTTGGGCCACCCCTCCACTTT. Protein product: CASSANLGPPLHF.